Following are 15 T cell receptor beta chains from one sample sequenced in a study of CD8 T cells in ankylosing spondylitis. TCRdb called the 5' RACE reads again in MiXCR, with one record for every CDR3 protein. The sample lists 250,000 to 400,000 distinct CDR3 sequences, around 10% occurring once. Sequenced input: blood, either unsorted or a sorted T cell fraction (not recorded which). The origin of the receptors is a female donor with ankylosing spondylitis or in good health (not recorded which).

V usage is TRBV11-2 and J usage is TRBJ2-1; 9 bases match TRBD2. The CDR3 sequence is 15 residues long. Per germline, CDR1 SGHAT and CDR2 FQNNGV. V trimming: 0 bases; J trimming: 6 bases; junction bases outside the gene matches: 3. CDR3 nucleotides: TGTGCCAGCAGCTTAGATGGACTAGCGTCCAATGAGCAGTTCTTC. Amino acids: CASSLDGLASNEQFF.

This clonotype showed up many times. Germline is not matched at one junction end, which may reflect a read error. The CDR3 DNA follows: TGCAGTGCTGGGGGAAAAGGCCTATTCGAGTTT. It is translated as CSAGGKGLFEF. V and J are TRBV20-1 and TRBJ1-4, with D possibly TRBD1 on 5 matching bases. In germline, CDR1 is DFQATT, CDR2 SNEGSKA (reference sequence). The CDR3 length is 11 residues.

This clonotype has just a few counts. J is TRBJ1-1 and V is TRBV27, with TRBD1 as a possible D gene (6 bases). This CDR3 has 16 amino acids. Germline loops: CDR1 MNHEY, CDR2 SMNVEV (reference sequence). Trimming left V 7 bases short and J 5 bases short, with 23 bases between. The CDR3 loop is CASTSVGADLGTEAFF. The CDR3 DNA is TGTGCCAGCACTTCGGTGGGGGCGGATTTGGGGACTGAAGCTTTCTTT.

This clonotype occurred many times. The chain is built from TRBV5-1 and TRBJ1-2; 7 positions agree with TRBD1. The CDR3 is 12 residues long. The germline CDR1 and CDR2 sequences are SGHRS and YFSETQ. J lost 13 bases, V lost 3 bases, and 9 bases had no gene match. DNA of the CDR3: TGCGCCAGCAGCTCCTCGACAGGGATCCCCACCTTC. Amino acid sequence: CASSSSTGIPTF.

This clonotype was seen many times. J is TRBJ2-5 and V is TRBV20-1, with 8 positions matching TRBD2. The V and J ends lost 0 bases and 4 bases, in that order; junction bases with no gene match: 7. The length of the CDR3 is 15 residues. Germline CDR1 is DFQATT and CDR2 is SNEGSKA (reference sequence). The CDR3 protein is CSARDWAGGAETQYF. DNA of the CDR3: TGCAGTGCTAGAGATTGGGCGGGAGGCGCAGAGACCCAGTACTTC.

Many counts were recorded for this clonotype. The genes are TRBV20-1 and TRBJ2-1; TRBD2 matches at 8 bases. Germline V gives CDR1 DFQATT, CDR2 SNEGSKA (reference sequence). V shed 8 bases, J shed 3 bases, and the junction held 6 bases outside the gene matches. This CDR3 contains 13 residues. The CDR3 DNA is TGCAGTCAAATGGGACTAGGCTACAATGAGCAGTTCTTC. Translation: CSQMGLGYNEQFF.

This clonotype was counted many times. The chain uses TRBV5-1 and TRBJ2-6; no firm D call. The CDR3 extends over 11 amino acids. Germline V gives CDR1 SGHRS, CDR2 YFSETQ. V was pared by 0 bases and J by 12 bases, with 4 bases between. The CDR3 nucleotides read TGCGCCAGCAGCTTGGACCGCGTCCTGACTTTC. Amino acids: CASSLDRVLTF.

This clonotype was detected many times. The chain couples TRBV6-5 to TRBJ2-1; 8 nucleotides line up with TRBD2. The junction had 4 bases not matched to a gene; V was cut back by 2 bases and J by 4 bases. Germline CDR1 is MNHEY and CDR2 is SVGAGI. CDR3 length equals 15 residues. Written as DNA, the CDR3 is TGTGCCAGCAGTTACCAGCGGGAGATTTACAATGAGCAGTTCTTC. This sequence encodes CASSYQREIYNEQFF.

There are many counts of this clonotype. This sequence joins TRBV15 and TRBJ2-4; D unresolved. The germline V gene encodes CDR1 LNHNV and CDR2 YYDKDF (reference sequence). The CDR3 loop spans 12 amino acids. V lost 0 bases to trimming and J lost 6 bases, with 3 bases between them. CDR3 sequence reads: CATSRDRNIQYF. In DNA form, the CDR3 reads TGTGCCACCAGCAGAGATAGAAACATTCAGTACTTC.

This clonotype was found many times. V is TRBV5-1 and J is TRBJ2-7; no clear D. Per the germline V gene, CDR1 is SGHRS and CDR2 is YFSETQ. The ends were cut back, 0 bases at V and 0 bases at J, with 10 bases in the middle. The CDR3 has 15 residues. For the CDR3, the DNA is TGCGCCAGCAGCTTGGCCGGGTCGCCCTCCTACGAGCAGTACTTC. Residues: CASSLAGSPSYEQYF.

The chain combines TRBV5-1 with TRBJ2-7; D uncertain. Germline-derived CDR1 and CDR2 are SGHRS and YFSETQ. Between the trimmed V and J ends, which lost 0 bases and 10 bases, there was a span of 20 bases. This CDR3 is built from 15 residues. CDR3 coding DNA: TGCGCCAGCAGCTTGGGGTGGGGTCTGGAAGCACCTCAGTACTTC. Translated: CASSLGWGLEAPQYF.

This clonotype was picked up many times. The chain has TRBV10-3 and TRBJ1-2; D remains ambiguous. CDR3 size: 13 residues. The V gene's germline CDR1 is ENHRY and CDR2 SYGVKD. V was trimmed by 5 bases and J by 8 bases, leaving 15 bases between them. DNA of the CDR3: TGTGCCATCAGTCCGACATCCACGCGGGGCTACACCTTC. This encodes CAISPTSTRGYTF.

In its sample, this clonotype was seen many times. The chain is built from TRBV12-3 or TRBV12-4 and TRBJ1-1; no definite D call. Trimming pared 5 bases from V and 1 base from J, leaving 14 bases between. The CDR3 contains 15 residues. CDR3 sequence: CASSLRGLRNTEAFF. The CDR3 DNA reads TGTGCCAGCAGTCTGCGAGGGTTAAGGAACACTGAAGCTTTCTTT.

This clonotype was counted many times. At one end, the junction sequence differs from germline, possibly due to a read error. This chain joins TRBV29-1 and TRBJ2-7, with 9 bases that match TRBD2. This CDR3 has 16 residues. The germline V gene encodes CDR1 SQVTM and CDR2 ANQGSEA. The CDR3 loop reads CSAERFASGTEYEQYF. The CDR3 DNA sequence: TGCAGCGCTGAAAGGTTCGCTAGCGGGACAGAATACGAGCAGTACTTC.

This clonotype was observed at least ten times. The gene calls are TRBV5-1 and TRBJ1-2, with 8 positions matching TRBD1. The J segment lost 6 bases and the V segment lost 4 bases, leaving 8 bases of the junction unmatched. This CDR3 has 14 residues. The germline V gene has CDR1 SGHRS and CDR2 YFSETQ. The CDR3 coding sequence is TGCGCCAGCAGCGCCTTCGGACAGGGTAATGGCTACACCTTC. Translating gives CASSAFGQGNGYTF.